Here is one T cell receptor (beta chain) with its context. This clone's antigen is unknown. No base quality values were provided; no much bigger clone lies one nucleotide off. The data derive from a study of Ad26.COV2.S vaccination and SARS-CoV-2 variants (dated by TCRdb to about 2021). A note on the overall study: Vaccine-arm donors were drawn from COV1001, a multicentre, randomized, double-blind, placebo-controlled phase I-IIa trial of Ad26.COV2.S in healthy adults. Ad26.COV2.S was given intramuscularly at 5x10^10 or 1x10^11 viral particles, as a single shot or as two shots 56 days apart. A total of 32 samples were included in the TCR-sequenced set, comprising approximately 20 Ad26.COV2.S vaccine recipients, 5 placebo recipients and 8 SARS-CoV-2 convalescent individuals. Trial participants were randomized into five groups of five: low-dose or high-dose Ad26.COV2.S given once or twice, or placebo on both occasions. TCRbeta repertoire sequencing served as the tool for gauging how specific and how broad the SARS-CoV-2-reactive T cell receptors were following Ad26.COV2.S vaccination. Investigators remained blinded to trial group allocation during experiments and outcome assessment.

From its cysteine to its phenylalanine, the CDR3 spans 15 amino acids. Only CDR3 DNA remains: 45 bases, in frame from the first base. From V the trimming removes 5 bases and from J it removes 4 bases, while the gene matches leave 8 bases of the junction unaccounted for. As encoded in the germline V gene, CDR1 is SGHVS while CDR2 is FQNEAQ. General findings and caveats noted by the study authors: According to the authors, total T cell responses may have been underestimated by the TCR breadth and depth analyses. Spike-specific TCR breadth was higher in Ad26.COV2.S recipients than in placebo recipients (P = 0.0014). Vaccine and placebo recipients had similar non-spike TCR breadth, a finding consistent with the vaccine containing only spike. The study was not powered to compare responses between vaccine doses or regimens. After vaccination, spike-specific CD8+ and CD4+ T cell responses were reported to show substantial breadth.

The immunoSEQ Assay was the method used to sequence TCRbeta CDR3 regions. After extraction, genomic DNA underwent amplification by bias-controlled multiplex PCR, followed by high-throughput sequencing. In the paper's pipeline: Collapsing and filtering of sequences were performed to quantify the absolute abundance of each unique TCRbeta CDR3 region. T cell fraction was estimated by normalizing TCRbeta template counts to usable DNA, which was measured by amplifying reference genes present in all nucleated cells. Repertoire TCRs were annotated as SARS-CoV-2-specific by exact matching of V gene, CDR3 amino acid sequence and J gene to a known reactive TCR set. The reference SARS-CoV-2 TCR set came from MIRA and was filtered for enrichment in COVID-19-positive ImmuneCODE repertoires, removing public or cross-reactive TCRs. Using the MIRA antigens, annotated TCRs were further analysed by specific ORF or by position within an ORF. Breadth was defined as the number of annotated unique rearrangements divided by the total number of unique productive rearrangements, and depth was defined as the summed frequency of the annotated unique rearrangements. Two-sided Wilcoxon rank-sum tests were used to compare TCR breadth between groups. Entries here come from immuneACCESS through TCRdb and include only in-frame sequences with V and J called. Some clones fail to appear in such tables; in the studies checked, an unresolved V gene covers under half of the shortfall, and the cause of the remainder is unknown. The V and J calls and clone size come from that table; D and trimming were worked out from the DNA. The sample table shows 350,000 to 500,000 clones, and less than 95% are seen once. The ten largest clones add up to around 4.2% of the sample.

Taken with the paper, the label for treatment or condition translates to: 15 to 20 received Ad26.COV2.S at low or high dose, single or two shots; a few received placebo; per-sample allocation not given. For vaccine and placebo recipients, the sequenced repertoires came from samples collected on day 63 after the first injection. Between 29 July and 7 August 2020, Cohort 1b enrolled about 27 adults aged 18-55 years at one site in Boston, USA. Ad26.COV2.S consisted of a replication-incompetent adenovirus type 26 vector by which a prefusion-stabilized SARS-CoV-2 spike protein from the original Wuhan strain was expressed.

The TCR was taken from a person between 18 and 59 years old who received the Ad26.COV2.S COVID-19 vaccine or a placebo. Sequencing was performed on peripheral blood, taken in a trial of Ad26.COV2.S vaccine versus placebo. The chain is encoded by TRBV7-8 joined to TRBJ2-7; the junction holds 10 bases that match TRBD1. The CDR3 here reads CASSTRQGAPYEQYF. The sequenced DNA is TGTGCCAGCAGCACCCGACAGGGGGCCCCTTACGAGCAGTACTTC.